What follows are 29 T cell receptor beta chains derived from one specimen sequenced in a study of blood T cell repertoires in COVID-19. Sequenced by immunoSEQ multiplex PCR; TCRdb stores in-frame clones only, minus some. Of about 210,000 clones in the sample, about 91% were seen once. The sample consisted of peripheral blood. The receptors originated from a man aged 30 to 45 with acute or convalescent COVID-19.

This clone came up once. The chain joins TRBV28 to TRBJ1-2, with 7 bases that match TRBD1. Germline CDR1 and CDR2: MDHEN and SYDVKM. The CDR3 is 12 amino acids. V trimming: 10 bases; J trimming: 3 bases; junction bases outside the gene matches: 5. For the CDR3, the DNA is TGTGCCACCCTGGGACAGCACTATGGCTACACCTTC. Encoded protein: CATLGQHYGYTF.

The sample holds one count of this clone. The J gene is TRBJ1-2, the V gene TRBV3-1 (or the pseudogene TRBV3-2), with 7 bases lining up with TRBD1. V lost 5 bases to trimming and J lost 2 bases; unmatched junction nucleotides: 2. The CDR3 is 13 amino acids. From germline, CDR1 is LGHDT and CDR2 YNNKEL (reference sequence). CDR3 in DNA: TGTGCCAGCAGCTCGACAGGGAACTATGGCTACACCTTC. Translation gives CASSSTGNYGYTF.

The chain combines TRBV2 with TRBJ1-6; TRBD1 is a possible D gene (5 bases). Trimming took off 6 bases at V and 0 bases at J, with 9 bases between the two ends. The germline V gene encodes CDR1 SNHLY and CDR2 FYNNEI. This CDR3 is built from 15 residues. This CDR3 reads CASRAGLSYNSPLHF. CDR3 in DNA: TGTGCCAGCAGGGCAGGGCTCTCCTATAATTCACCCCTCCACTTT.

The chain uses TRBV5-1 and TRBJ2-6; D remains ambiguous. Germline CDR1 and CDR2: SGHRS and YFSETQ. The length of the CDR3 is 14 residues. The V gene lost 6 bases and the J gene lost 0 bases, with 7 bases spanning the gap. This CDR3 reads CASTPVSGANVLTF. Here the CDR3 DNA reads TGCGCCAGCACCCCAGTCTCTGGGGCCAACGTCCTGACTTTC.

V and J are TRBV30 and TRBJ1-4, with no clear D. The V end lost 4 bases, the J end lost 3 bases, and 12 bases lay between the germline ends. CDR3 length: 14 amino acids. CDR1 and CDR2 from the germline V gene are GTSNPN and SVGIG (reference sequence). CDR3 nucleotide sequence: TGTGCCTGGAAGGGAGTGTGGCCTAATGAAAAACTGTTTTTT. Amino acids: CAWKGVWPNEKLFF.

The CDR3 region has the DNA TGTGCCAGCTCACTTGTATTCGGCGGGTCGCAAGGGAATGAGCAGTTCTTC. Translation gives CASSLVFGGSQGNEQFF. The chain uses TRBV18 and TRBJ2-1, with D possibly TRBD2 on 5 matching bases. CDR3 length equals 17 residues. Germline assignment: CDR1 KGHSH and CDR2 LQKENI. V was cut by 4 bases and J by 7 bases, with 23 bases left in between.

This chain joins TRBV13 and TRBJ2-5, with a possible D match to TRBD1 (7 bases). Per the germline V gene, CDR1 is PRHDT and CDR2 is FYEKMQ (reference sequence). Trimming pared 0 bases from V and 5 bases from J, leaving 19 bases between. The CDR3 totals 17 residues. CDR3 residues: CASSLGRGLQGEETQYF. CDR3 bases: TGTGCCAGCAGCTTAGGCCGGGGGCTGCAGGGGGAGGAGACCCAGTACTTC.

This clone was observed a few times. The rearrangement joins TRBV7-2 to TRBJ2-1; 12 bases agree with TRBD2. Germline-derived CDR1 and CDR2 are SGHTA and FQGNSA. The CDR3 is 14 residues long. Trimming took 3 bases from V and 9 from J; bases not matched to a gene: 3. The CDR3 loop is CASSLTSGRVEQFF. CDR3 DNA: TGTGCCAGCAGCTTGACTAGCGGGAGAGTTGAGCAGTTCTTC. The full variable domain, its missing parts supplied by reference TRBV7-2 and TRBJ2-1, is GAGVSQSPSNKVTEKGKDVELRCDPISGHTALYWYRQSLGQGLEFLIYFQGNSAPDKSGLPSDRFSAERTGGSVSTLTIQRTQQEDSAVYLCASSLTSGRVEQFFGPGTRLTVL.

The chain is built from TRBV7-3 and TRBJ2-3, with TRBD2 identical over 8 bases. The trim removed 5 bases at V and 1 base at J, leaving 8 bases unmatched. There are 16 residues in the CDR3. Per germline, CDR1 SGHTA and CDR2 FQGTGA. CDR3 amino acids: CASSITGGAGTDTQYF. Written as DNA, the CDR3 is TGTGCCAGCAGCATCACCGGGGGGGCGGGCACAGATACGCAGTATTTT.

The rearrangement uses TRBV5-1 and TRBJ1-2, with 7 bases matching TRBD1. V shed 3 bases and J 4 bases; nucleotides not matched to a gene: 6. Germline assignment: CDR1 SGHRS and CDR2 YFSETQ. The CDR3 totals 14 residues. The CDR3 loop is CASSWGDRTYGYTF. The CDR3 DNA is TGCGCCAGCAGCTGGGGGGACAGAACCTATGGCTACACCTTC.

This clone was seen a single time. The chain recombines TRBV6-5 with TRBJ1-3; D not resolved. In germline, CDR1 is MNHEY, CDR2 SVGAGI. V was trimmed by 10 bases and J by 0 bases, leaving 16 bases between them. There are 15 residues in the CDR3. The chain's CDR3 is CATSLGGLSGNTIYF. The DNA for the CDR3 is TGTGCCACCAGCCTAGGAGGGCTCTCTGGAAACACCATATATTTT.

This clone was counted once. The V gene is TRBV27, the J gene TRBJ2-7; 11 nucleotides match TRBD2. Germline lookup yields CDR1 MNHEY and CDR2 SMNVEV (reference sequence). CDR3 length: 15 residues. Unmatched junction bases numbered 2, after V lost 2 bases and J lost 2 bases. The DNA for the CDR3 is TGTGCCAGCAGTTTAACTAGCGGGGGACCCTACGAGCAGTACTTC. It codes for CASSLTSGGPYEQYF.

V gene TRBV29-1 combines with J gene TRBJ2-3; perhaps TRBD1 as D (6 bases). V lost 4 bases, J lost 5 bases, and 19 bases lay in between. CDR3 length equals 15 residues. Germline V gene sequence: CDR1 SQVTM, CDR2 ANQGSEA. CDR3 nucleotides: TGCAGCGTTGCGGGTCAGGGGTTCCGTGGAGATACGCAGTATTTT. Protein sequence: CSVAGQGFRGDTQYF.

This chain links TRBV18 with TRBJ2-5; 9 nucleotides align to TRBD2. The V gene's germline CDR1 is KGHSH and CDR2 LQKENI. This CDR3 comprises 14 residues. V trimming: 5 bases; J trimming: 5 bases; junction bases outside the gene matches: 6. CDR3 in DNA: TGTGCCAGCTCAGACTCAGCGGGAGGTGAGACCCAGTACTTC. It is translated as CASSDSAGGETQYF.

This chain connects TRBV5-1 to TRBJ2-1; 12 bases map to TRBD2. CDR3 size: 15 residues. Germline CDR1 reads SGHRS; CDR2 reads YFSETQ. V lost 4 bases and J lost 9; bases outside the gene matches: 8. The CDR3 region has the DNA TGCGCCAGCAGCCTCGGGACTAGCGGGTTTGGTGAGCAGTTCTTC. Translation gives CASSLGTSGFGEQFF. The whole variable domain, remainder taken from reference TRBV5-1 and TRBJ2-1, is KAGVTQTPRYLIKTRGQQVTLSCSPISGHRSVSWYQQTPGQGLQFLFEYFSETQRNKGNFPGRFSGRQFSNSRSEMNVSTLELGDSALYLCASSLGTSGFGEQFFGPGTRLTVL.

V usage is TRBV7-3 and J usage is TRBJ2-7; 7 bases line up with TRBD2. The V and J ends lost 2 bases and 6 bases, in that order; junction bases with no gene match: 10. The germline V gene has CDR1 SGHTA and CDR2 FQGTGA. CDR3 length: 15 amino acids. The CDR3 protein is CASSLGGSSGGEQYF. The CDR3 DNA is TGTGCCAGCAGCTTAGGCGGCAGCTCGGGGGGCGAGCAGTACTTC.

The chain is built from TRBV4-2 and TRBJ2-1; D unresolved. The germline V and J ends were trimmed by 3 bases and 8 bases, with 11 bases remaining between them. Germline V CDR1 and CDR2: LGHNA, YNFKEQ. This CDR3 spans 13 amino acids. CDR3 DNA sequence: TGTGCCAGCAGCCAGGGCATTCCAGATGAGCAGTTCTTC. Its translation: CASSQGIPDEQFF.

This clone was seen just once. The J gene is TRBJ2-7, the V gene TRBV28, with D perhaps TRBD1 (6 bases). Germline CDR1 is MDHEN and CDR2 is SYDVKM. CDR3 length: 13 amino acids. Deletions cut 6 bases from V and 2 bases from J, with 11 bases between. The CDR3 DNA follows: TGTGCCAGCAGAAGTACAGGGACCTACGAGCAGTACTTC. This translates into CASRSTGTYEQYF.

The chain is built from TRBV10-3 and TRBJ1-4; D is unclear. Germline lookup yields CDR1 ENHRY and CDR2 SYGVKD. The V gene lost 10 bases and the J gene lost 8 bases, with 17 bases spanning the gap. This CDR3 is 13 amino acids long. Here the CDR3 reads CATGRDTQEKLFF. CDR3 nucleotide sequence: TGTGCCACGGGCCGGGATACGCAGGAAAAACTGTTTTTT.

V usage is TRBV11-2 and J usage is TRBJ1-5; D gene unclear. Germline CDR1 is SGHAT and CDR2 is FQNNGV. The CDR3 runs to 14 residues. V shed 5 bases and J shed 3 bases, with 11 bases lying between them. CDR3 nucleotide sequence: TGTGCCAGCAGCGATAAGCTAGACAATCAGCCCCAGCATTTT. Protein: CASSDKLDNQPQHF.

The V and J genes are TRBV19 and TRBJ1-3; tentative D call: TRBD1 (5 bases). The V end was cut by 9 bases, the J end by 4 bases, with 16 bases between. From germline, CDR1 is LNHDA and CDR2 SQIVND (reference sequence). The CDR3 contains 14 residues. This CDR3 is CASHYTGLGNTIYF. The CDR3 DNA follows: TGTGCCAGCCATTACACAGGTTTGGGAAACACCATATATTTT.

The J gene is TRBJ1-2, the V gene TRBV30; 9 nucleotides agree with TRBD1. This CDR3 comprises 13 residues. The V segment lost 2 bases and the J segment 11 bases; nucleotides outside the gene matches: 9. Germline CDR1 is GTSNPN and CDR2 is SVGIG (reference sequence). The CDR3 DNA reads TGTGCCTGGAGTACCCGACAGGGGGGTGGTTACACCTTC. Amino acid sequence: CAWSTRQGGGYTF.

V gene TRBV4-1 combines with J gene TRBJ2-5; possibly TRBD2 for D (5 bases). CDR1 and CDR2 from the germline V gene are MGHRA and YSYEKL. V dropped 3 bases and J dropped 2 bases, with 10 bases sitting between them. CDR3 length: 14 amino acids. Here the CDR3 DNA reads TGCGCCAGCAGCCAGGCGGGTACGCAAGAGACCCAGTACTTC. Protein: CASSQAGTQETQYF.

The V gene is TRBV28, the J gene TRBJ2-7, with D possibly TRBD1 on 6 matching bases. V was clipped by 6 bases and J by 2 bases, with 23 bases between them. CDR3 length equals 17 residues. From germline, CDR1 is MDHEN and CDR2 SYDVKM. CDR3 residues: CASSFLNLRTAPYEQYF. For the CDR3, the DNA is TGTGCCAGCAGCTTTCTTAACTTGAGGACAGCCCCCTACGAGCAGTACTTC.

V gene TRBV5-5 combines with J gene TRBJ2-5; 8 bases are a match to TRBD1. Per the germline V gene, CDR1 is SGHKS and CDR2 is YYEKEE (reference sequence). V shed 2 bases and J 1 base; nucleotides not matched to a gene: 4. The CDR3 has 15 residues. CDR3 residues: CASSFGQGLQETQYF. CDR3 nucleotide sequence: TGTGCCAGCAGCTTCGGACAGGGCCTCCAAGAGACCCAGTACTTC.

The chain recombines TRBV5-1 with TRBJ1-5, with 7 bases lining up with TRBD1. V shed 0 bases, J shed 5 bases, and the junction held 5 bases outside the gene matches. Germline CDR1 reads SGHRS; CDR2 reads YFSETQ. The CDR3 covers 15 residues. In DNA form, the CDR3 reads TGCGCCAGCAGCTTGGAGGGACAGCCAGATCAGCCCCAGCATTTT. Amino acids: CASSLEGQPDQPQHF.

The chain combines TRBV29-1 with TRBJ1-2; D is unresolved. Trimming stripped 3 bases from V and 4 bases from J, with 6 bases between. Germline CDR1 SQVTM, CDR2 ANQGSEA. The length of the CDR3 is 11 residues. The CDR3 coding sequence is TGCAGCGTTGAGGCAGTCTATGGCTACACCTTC. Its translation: CSVEAVYGYTF.

As DNA, the CDR3 is TGCAGCGTCGTAGGGACAGACCAAGAGACCCAGTACTTC. Translated, it gives CSVVGTDQETQYF. The V gene is TRBV29-1, the J gene TRBJ2-5, with 7 positions matching TRBD1. The CDR3 totals 13 residues. CDR1 SQVTM and CDR2 ANQGSEA come from the germline V gene. V lost 6 bases to trimming and J lost 0 bases; unmatched junction nucleotides: 4. Looking up the rest from reference TRBV29-1 and TRBJ2-5 gives the full variable domain: SAVISQKPSRDICQRGTSLTIQCQVDSQVTMMFWYRQQPGQSLTLIATANQGSEATYESGFVIDKFPISRPNLTFSTLTVSNMSPEDSSIYLCSVVGTDQETQYFGPGTRLLVL.

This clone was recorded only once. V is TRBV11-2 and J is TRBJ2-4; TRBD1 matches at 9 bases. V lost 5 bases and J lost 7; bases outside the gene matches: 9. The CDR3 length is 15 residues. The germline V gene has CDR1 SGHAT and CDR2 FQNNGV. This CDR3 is CASSHSGTGRNIQYF. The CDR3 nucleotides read TGTGCCAGCAGCCACTCCGGGACAGGGAGGAACATTCAGTACTTC.